This TCR beta chain emerged from a study of blood T cell repertoires in COVID-19. With 7 bases removed from V and 2 bases from J, the gap between germline ends came to 13 bases. Looked up from germline, CDR1 is LNHDA and CDR2 is SQIVND (reference sequence). The CDR3 has 14 amino acids. TCRdb's table, derived via immunoSEQ multiplex PCR, lists solely in-frame clones and lacks some. The table records 300,000 to 350,000 clones, 90% of them present only once. The specimen was peripheral blood. The chain has TRBV19 and TRBJ2-3; a possible D gene is TRBD2 (6 bases). This clonotype was obtained from a woman aged 40 to 55 with COVID-19, enrolled during active disease. The DNA for the CDR3 is TGTGCCAGTAAGGAGGGCCAGTACACAGATACGCAGTATTTT. Amino acid sequence: CASKEGQYTDTQYF. The whole variable domain, remainder taken from reference TRBV19 and TRBJ2-3, is DGGITQSPKYLFRKEGQNVTLSCEQNLNHDAMYWYRQDPGQGLRLIYYSQIVNDFQKGDIAEGYSVSREKKESFPLTVTSAQKNPTAFYLCASKEGQYTDTQYFGPGTRLTVL.